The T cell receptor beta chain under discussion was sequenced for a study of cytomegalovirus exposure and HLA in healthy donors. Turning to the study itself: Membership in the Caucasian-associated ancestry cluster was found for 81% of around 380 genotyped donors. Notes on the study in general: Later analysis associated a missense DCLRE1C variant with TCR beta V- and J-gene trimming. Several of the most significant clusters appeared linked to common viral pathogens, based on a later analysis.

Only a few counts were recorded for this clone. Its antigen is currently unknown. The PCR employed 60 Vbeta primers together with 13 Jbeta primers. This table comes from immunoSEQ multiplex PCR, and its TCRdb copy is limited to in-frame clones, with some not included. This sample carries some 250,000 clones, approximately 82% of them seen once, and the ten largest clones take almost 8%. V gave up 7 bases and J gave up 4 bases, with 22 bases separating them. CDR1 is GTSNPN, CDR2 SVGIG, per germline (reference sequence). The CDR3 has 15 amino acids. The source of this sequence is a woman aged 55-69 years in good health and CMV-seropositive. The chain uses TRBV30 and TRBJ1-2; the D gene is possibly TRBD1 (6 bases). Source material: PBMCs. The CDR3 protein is CASTSRQDIFYGYTF. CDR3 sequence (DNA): TGTGCCTCAACCTCCCGACAGGATATATTCTATGGCTACACCTTC.